These 10 T cell receptor beta chains originate from one sample sequenced in a study of graft-versus-host responses after intestinal transplantation. Data came from immunoSEQ multiplex PCR; TCRdb stores just in-frame clones and leaves some out. The repertoire includes roughly 120,000 clones, about 95% of them detected once, and around 3% sits in the top ten. For these TCRs, the target antigens are not known. The input for sequencing was unstimulated CD8+ T cells sorted from spleen or lymph node cells, taken before intestinal transplant. Source of these receptors: a human donor who received an intestinal transplant.

This clone was counted only a few times. The chain recombines TRBV5-8 with TRBJ1-4, with D unclear. With 6 bases removed from V and 7 bases from J, the gap between germline ends came to 19 bases. The CDR3 sequence is 15 residues long. Germline CDR1 is SGHTS and CDR2 is YDEGEE. Here the CDR3 DNA reads TGTGCCAGCACGTCCGAACGGCTTGAGGTTGAAAAACTGTTTTTT. Translation gives CASTSERLEVEKLFF. Full variable domain (missing parts from reference TRBV5-8 and TRBJ1-4): EAGVTQSPTHLIKTRGQQATLRCSPISGHTSVYWYQQALGLGLQFLLWYDEGEERNRGNFPPRFSGRQFPNYSSELNVNALELEDSALYLCASTSERLEVEKLFFGSGTQLSVL.

V is TRBV10-1 and J is TRBJ2-7; TRBD2 agrees at 8 bases. Trimming cost V 4 bases and J 2 bases; bases outside gene matches: 7. The germline gives CDR1 WNHNN, CDR2 SYGVQD (reference sequence). The CDR3 runs 15 residues. The CDR3 region has the DNA TGCGCCAGCAGTGGAGGGACTAGAATCCCCTACGAGCAGTACTTC. It codes for CASSGGTRIPYEQYF.

V gene TRBV27 combines with J gene TRBJ2-7, with TRBD1 identical over 11 bases. There are 15 residues in the CDR3. Germline CDR1 is MNHEY and CDR2 is SMNVEV (reference sequence). Unmatched junction bases numbered 6, after V lost 5 bases and J lost 3 bases. Written as DNA, the CDR3 is TGTGCCAGCAGTCGGGGGACAGGGGGGATCTACGAGCAGTACTTC. It yields the protein CASSRGTGGIYEQYF.

The table lists this clone with a count of one. V and J are TRBV5-6 and TRBJ2-1; D is unclear. With 0 bases removed from V and 7 bases from J, the gap between germline ends came to 5 bases. Germline assignment: CDR1 SGHDT and CDR2 YYEEEE. This CDR3 comprises 12 residues. Written as DNA, the CDR3 is TGTGCCAGCAGCTTGGCGCCAAATGAGCAGTTCTTC. This translates into CASSLAPNEQFF.

CDR3 coding DNA: TGTGCCAGTAGTATAGTCCCTCAAGAGACCCAGTACTTC. Translated: CASSIVPQETQYF. This chain connects TRBV19 to TRBJ2-5; D uncertain. This CDR3 region has 13 residues. Trimming removed 1 base at V and 2 bases at J, with 5 bases between. Germline CDR1 is LNHDA and CDR2 is SQIVND (reference sequence).

Points on this clone: This specimen includes other DNA sequences encoding the same CDR3. The V call is TRBV6-5, the J call TRBJ2-7; 7 nucleotides match TRBD2. V shed 0 bases and J 0 bases; nucleotides not matched to a gene: 2. This CDR3 is 15 amino acids long. The germline gives CDR1 MNHEY, CDR2 SVGAGI. This CDR3 reads CASSYSGGSSYEQYF. CDR3 DNA sequence: TGTGCCAGCAGTTACTCAGGCGGGAGCTCCTACGAGCAGTACTTC.

This chain uses TRBV13 with TRBJ2-5; the match to TRBD2 covers 7 bases. The end of the DNA aligns better with TRBJ2-7, so the J call may be wrong. The V gene's germline CDR1 is PRHDT and CDR2 FYEKMQ (reference sequence). The CDR3 length is 16 residues. CDR3 nucleotides: TGTGCCAGCAGCTTAGACGGCGGGAGACGCCCCTACGAGCAGTACTTC. This encodes CASSLDGGRRPYEQYF.

V gene TRBV25-1 combines with J gene TRBJ2-1; the D is unclear. Germline CDR1 and CDR2: MGHDK and SYGVNS. There are 14 residues in the CDR3. V was pared by 2 bases and J by 3 bases, with 8 bases between. DNA of the CDR3: TGTGCCAGCAGTGAAGTTGGGGACTACAATGAGCAGTTCTTC. Its translation: CASSEVGDYNEQFF. The full variable domain, completed using reference TRBV25-1 and TRBJ2-1, is EADIYQTPRYLVIGTGKKITLECSQTMGHDKMYWYQQDPGMELHLIHYSYGVNSTEKGDLSSESTVSRIRTEHFPLTLESARPSHTSQYLCASSEVGDYNEQFFGPGTRLTVL.

This chain links TRBV29-1 with TRBJ2-2; D gene ambiguous. This CDR3 is built from 13 residues. V lost 6 bases and J lost 8, with 16 bases in between. Germline values: CDR1 SQVTM, CDR2 ANQGSEA. The CDR3 sequence is CSVAPFDSGELFF. In DNA, the CDR3 is TGCAGCGTGGCTCCCTTCGATTCTGGGGAGCTGTTTTTT.

The sample holds one count of this clone. The chain links TRBV30 to TRBJ1-2; D possibly corresponds to TRBD1 (6 bases). The V and J ends lost 1 base and 1 base respectively, with 13 bases between them. This CDR3 is 15 amino acids long. Germline CDR1 and CDR2: GTSNPN and SVGIG (reference sequence). CDR3 residues: CAWSDGGRGNYGYTF. DNA for the CDR3: TGTGCCTGGAGTGATGGGGGCAGGGGTAACTATGGCTACACCTTC.